The rows below give T cell receptor beta chains drawn from one sample of a study of control samples from healthy donors and cancer patients. Clones were sequenced by immunoSEQ multiplex PCR, and TCRdb holds only the in-frame ones, with some missing. The sample has roughly 200,000 clones, 91% seen once. The sequencing sample was made of blood. The source of these receptors is a young man in good health. Each CDR3 is given with its conserved first and last residue. Fields, in order: J gene, clone size, D gene, V gene, CDR3 protein, CDR3 DNA. A D gene is named only where the DNA matches it firmly. Not all rows give a size; the values are once, few, many and, for expanded clones, a class.

TRBJ2-6,-,-,TRBV6-1,CASSELKGGARSGANVLTF,TGTGCCAGCAGTGAACTTAAGGGGGGGGCCCGCTCTGGGGCCAACGTCCTGACTTTC
TRBJ2-2,-,-,TRBV5-5,CASSSTPARNTGELFF,TGTGCCAGCAGTTCAACGCCAGCCAGGAACACCGGGGAGCTGTTTTTT
TRBJ2-5,-,-,TRBV5-6,CASSLVGAAQYF,TGTGCCAGCAGCTTGGTGGGGGCGGCCCAGTACTTC
TRBJ2-7,-,-,TRBV23-1,CASRPRGNYEQYF,TGCGCCAGCAGACCTCGGGGGAACTACGAGCAGTACTTC
TRBJ1-2,-,TRBD1,TRBV6-5,CASSGQRTYGYTF,TGTGCCAGCTCGGGACAGCGAACGTATGGCTACACCTTC
TRBJ2-1,-,TRBD1,TRBV11-2,CASSMTGIYNEQFF,TGTGCCAGCAGCATGACAGGGATATACAATGAGCAGTTCTTC
TRBJ2-3,-,TRBD2,TRBV2,CASSVRGGWTSGGRVTDTQYF,TGTGCCAGCAGTGTAAGGGGAGGATGGACTAGCGGGGGGCGGGTCACAGATACGCAGTATTTT
TRBJ2-1,-,-,TRBV6-5,CASRRAVGGYNEQFF,TGTGCCAGCCGACGGGCAGTCGGAGGGTACAATGAGCAGTTCTTC
TRBJ2-3,-,-,TRBV6-5,CASSKGSPTDTQYF,TGTGCCAGCAGTAAGGGGAGCCCCACAGATACGCAGTATTTT
TRBJ1-1,-,-,TRBV13,CASSLRQKNTEAFF,TGTGCCAGCAGCTTACGACAAAAGAACACTGAAGCTTTCTTT
TRBJ2-1,-,-,TRBV18,CASSPQVYNEQFF,TGTGCCAGCTCACCGCAGGTCTACAATGAGCAGTTCTTC
TRBJ1-6,-,-,TRBV2,CASRYSGLVVSPLHF,TGTGCCAGCCGCTACTCAGGGTTGGTTGTCTCACCCCTCCACTTT
TRBJ2-7,-,TRBD2,TRBV4-1,CASSPSWGLAGGSSYEQYF,TGCGCCAGCAGCCCCAGCTGGGGACTAGCGGGGGGGAGCTCCTACGAGCAGTACTTC
TRBJ1-1,-,-,TRBV27,CASQSPGRMNTEAFF,TGTGCCAGTCAGAGCCCGGGACGGATGAACACTGAAGCTTTCTTT
TRBJ2-2,-,TRBD2,TRBV19,CASSIGTSFLRELFF,TGTGCCAGTAGTATCGGGACTAGCTTCCTCCGGGAGCTGTTTTTT
TRBJ1-5,once,TRBD1,TRBV6-5,CASSGTADQPQHF,TGTGCCAGCAGCGGGACAGCAGACCAGCCCCAGCATTTT
TRBJ1-1,-,-,TRBV2,CASTMGQPPIEAFF,TGTGCCAGCACCATGGGACAACCACCCATCGAAGCTTTCTTT
TRBJ1-1,-,-,TRBV5-5,CASSYVQVNTEAFF,TGTGCCAGCAGCTACGTACAGGTGAACACTGAAGCTTTCTTT
TRBJ2-7,-,-,TRBV5-1,CASRPSGGSEQYF,TGCGCCAGCAGGCCCTCAGGAGGGAGCGAGCAGTACTTC
TRBJ2-7,-,TRBD1,TRBV18,CASSPLGQGADEQYF,TGTGCCAGCTCACCATTGGGACAGGGGGCAGACGAGCAGTACTTC
TRBJ1-4,-,-,TRBV9,CASSVEGQPHEKLFF,TGTGCCAGCAGCGTAGAGGGCCAGCCTCATGAAAAACTGTTTTTT
TRBJ1-2,-,-,TRBV27,CASSMGTPVFGYTF,TGTGCCAGCAGTATGGGGACCCCGGTTTTCGGCTACACCTTC
TRBJ1-5,once,TRBD1,TRBV19,CASTRDRGFQPQHF,TGTGCCAGTACCCGGGACAGGGGATTTCAGCCCCAGCATTTT
TRBJ1-4,-,-,TRBV5-1,CASSLVGGESEKLFF,TGCGCCAGCAGCTTGGTTGGGGGGGAGAGTGAAAAACTGTTTTTT